This paragraph covers one T cell receptor (beta chain) sequence. The CDR3 extends over 15 amino acids. Trimming took 2 bases from V and 0 from J, leaving 13 bases between them. In germline, CDR1 is GTSNPN, CDR2 SVGIG (reference sequence). Sequencing was performed with immunoSEQ multiplex PCR; in TCRdb, only in-frame clones are kept and a portion is missing. Of tens of thousands of clones listed, 72% are singletons. These data originate in a study of blood T cell repertoires in COVID-19. J is TRBJ1-1 and V is TRBV30; possibly TRBD1 for D (6 bases). The sequencing input was peripheral blood. The sequence was obtained from a woman aged 55-70 years in a cohort sampled during active or convalescent COVID-19. The chain's CDR3 is CAWSPYPGVNTEAFF. CDR3 nucleotide sequence: TGTGCCTGGAGTCCGTACCCAGGGGTGAACACTGAAGCTTTCTTT.